Each of the 8 T cell receptor beta chains below was sequenced from the same sample in a study of T cell repertoires in cytomegalovirus infection (dated by TCRdb to the late 2010s). These reads were obtained on an Illumina HiSeq 1500. In TCRdb, the public reads were trimmed at Q25 with fastp and aligned with MiXCR, with productive beta chains retained. When rows share a CDR3 protein, they turn into one entry using the most common DNA and genes. The sample has fewer than 550,000 distinct CDR3 sequences on record, 25% to 40% of them singletons. The ten most abundant clones make up roughly 15% of the sample. Sequenced sample: PBMCs. All receptors derive from a human donor in good health (CMV status not recorded). Some clones in this sample may be carry-over from other donors' samples.

CDR3 in DNA: TGCGCCAGCAGCCAAGAGATCAGCCTGAACACTGAAGCTTTCTTT. It translates to CASSQEISLNTEAFF. The chain couples TRBV4-1 to TRBJ1-1; no clear D gene. V lost 0 bases to trimming and J lost 0 bases, with 8 bases between them. The CDR3 runs 15 residues. The germline V gene has CDR1 MGHRA and CDR2 YSYEKL.

The table lists this clonotype with a few counts. The chain employs TRBV11-2 and TRBJ1-2, with D uncertain. Trimming left V 5 bases short and J 2 bases short, with 9 bases between. The CDR3 is 13 amino acids. Germline V gives CDR1 SGHAT, CDR2 FQNNGV. The CDR3 bases are TGTGCCAGCAGCCCACACCAGAACTATGGCTACACCTTC. Translated, it gives CASSPHQNYGYTF.

The chain employs TRBV6-5 and TRBJ1-4, with a tentative D call TRBD1 (5 bases). The germline V and J ends were trimmed by 1 base and 8 bases, with 8 bases remaining between them. The CDR3 contains 13 residues. Germline CDR1 reads MNHEY; CDR2 reads SVGAGI. CDR3 DNA sequence: TGTGCCAGCAGTTACTTTAAGGGGGAAAAACTGTTTTTT. Amino acids: CASSYFKGEKLFF.

This clonotype was counted a few times. The CDR3 nucleotides are TGTGCCAGCAGCTTAGAGTCCAGGTCAACTGGGGCCAACGTCCTGACTTTC. Its translation is CASSLESRSTGANVLTF. The genes are TRBV7-9 and TRBJ2-6, with no clear D. The germline V gene has CDR1 SEHNR and CDR2 FQNEAQ (reference sequence). This CDR3 has 17 amino acids. V gave up 1 base and J gave up 2 bases, with 12 bases separating them.

The V and J genes are TRBV7-8 and TRBJ1-2, with D possibly matching TRBD1 (5 bases). The CDR3 has 17 amino acids. V was cut by 6 bases and J by 7 bases, with 27 bases left in between. CDR1 and CDR2 (germline): SGHVS, FQNEAQ. CDR3 in amino acids: CASSSLAGKGWEGGYTF. DNA of the CDR3: TGTGCCAGCAGTTCCTTAGCAGGGAAGGGCTGGGAAGGTGGCTACACCTTC.

This clonotype was found a few times. The rearrangement uses TRBV7-9 and TRBJ2-3; 8 nucleotides line up with TRBD2. The junction had 9 bases not matched to a gene; V was cut back by 1 base and J by 0 bases. The V gene's germline CDR1 is SEHNR and CDR2 FQNEAQ (reference sequence). The CDR3 totals 18 residues. The CDR3 DNA is TGTGCCAGCAGCTTAGTTGCGGGGGGACCCGGAAGCACAGATACGCAGTATTTT. Residues: CASSLVAGGPGSTDTQYF.

A few counts support this clonotype. The chain employs TRBV4-2 and TRBJ2-3; 8 bases are shared with TRBD2. This CDR3 is built from 16 residues. Germline loops: CDR1 LGHNA, CDR2 YNFKEQ. V shed 1 base, J shed 3 bases, and the junction held 6 bases outside the gene matches. The DNA for the CDR3 is TGTGCCAGCAGCCAAGTTCGGGGGGGCCGAACAGATACGCAGTATTTT. It is translated as CASSQVRGGRTDTQYF.

V usage is TRBV6-2 or TRBV6-3 and J usage is TRBJ1-1, with D hard to call. The germline V and J ends were trimmed by 8 bases and 0 bases, with 19 bases remaining between them. Germline CDR1 reads MNHEY; CDR2 reads SVGEGT. The CDR3 spans 16 residues. Written as DNA, the CDR3 is TGTGCCAGCCAATCCTGGTTCGGCAGACTGAACACTGAAGCTTTCTTT. It encodes CASQSWFGRLNTEAFF.